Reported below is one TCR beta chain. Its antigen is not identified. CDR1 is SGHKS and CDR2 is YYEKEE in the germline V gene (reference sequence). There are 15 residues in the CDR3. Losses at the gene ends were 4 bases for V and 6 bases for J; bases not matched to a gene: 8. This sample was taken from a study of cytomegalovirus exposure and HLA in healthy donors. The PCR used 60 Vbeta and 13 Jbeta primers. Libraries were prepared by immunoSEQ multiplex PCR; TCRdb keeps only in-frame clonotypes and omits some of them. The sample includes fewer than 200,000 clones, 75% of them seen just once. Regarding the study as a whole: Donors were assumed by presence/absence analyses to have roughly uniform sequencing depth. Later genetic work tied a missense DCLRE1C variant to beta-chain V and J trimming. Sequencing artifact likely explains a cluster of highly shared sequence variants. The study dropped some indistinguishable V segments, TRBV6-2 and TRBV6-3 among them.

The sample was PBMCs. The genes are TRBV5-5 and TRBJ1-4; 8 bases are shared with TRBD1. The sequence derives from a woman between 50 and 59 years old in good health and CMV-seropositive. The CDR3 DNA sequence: TGTGCCAGCAGCGGTAGGACAGGGTCTTATGAAAAACTGTTTTTT. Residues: CASSGRTGSYEKLFF.